The clone carrying this TCR beta chain has just a few counts. Germline V gene lookup returns CDR1 SQVTM and CDR2 ANQGSEA. This CDR3 spans 12 amino acids. Trimming left V 4 bases short and J 3 bases short, with 7 bases between. The data belong to a study of T cells after yellow fever vaccination. One entry per CDR3 protein results from TCRdb running MiXCR on the 5' RACE reads. The table shows over 45,000 distinct CDR3 sequences, with approximately 6.9% occurring only once. The chain combines TRBV29-1 with TRBJ1-3; tentative D call: TRBD1 (6 bases). The source is a man younger than 30 who received the YFV17D yellow fever vaccine. The specimen comprised CD8+ T cells sorted from PBMCs, sampled on the day of the first yellow fever vaccination. The CDR3 sequence: CSVARGGNTIYF. As DNA, the CDR3 is TGCAGCGTTGCCAGGGGTGGAAACACCATATATTTT. The whole variable domain, filled in from reference TRBV29-1 and TRBJ1-3, reads SAVISQKPSRDICQRGTSLTIQCQVDSQVTMMFWYRQQPGQSLTLIATANQGSEATYESGFVIDKFPISRPNLTFSTLTVSNMSPEDSSIYLCSVARGGNTIYFGEGSWLTVV.